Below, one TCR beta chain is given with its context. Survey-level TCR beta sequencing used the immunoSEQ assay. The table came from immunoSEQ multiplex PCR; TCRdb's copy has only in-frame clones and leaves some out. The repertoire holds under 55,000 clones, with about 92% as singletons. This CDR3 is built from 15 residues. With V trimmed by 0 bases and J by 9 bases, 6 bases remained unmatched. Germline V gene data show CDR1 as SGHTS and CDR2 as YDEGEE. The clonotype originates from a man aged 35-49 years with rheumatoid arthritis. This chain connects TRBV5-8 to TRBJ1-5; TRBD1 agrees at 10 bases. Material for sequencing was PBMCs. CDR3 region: CASSLGGTGDPPQHF. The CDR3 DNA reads TGTGCCAGCAGCTTGGGAGGGACAGGGGACCCGCCCCAGCATTTT.